One sample yielded the 10 T cell receptor beta chains listed below, sequenced in a study of blood T cells in healthy people across ages. With a J-beta primer mix and a sample-barcoded 5' primer, a second PCR ran 7 to 11 cycles. One entry per CDR3 protein results from TCRdb running MiXCR on the 5' RACE reads. This sample carries 1.5 million to 2 million distinct CDR3 sequences, approximately 50% of them seen once, and the ten largest clones take roughly 2.1%. Sequencing used blood. These receptors all come from a middle-aged woman in good health.

This clonotype was detected only a few times. The chain couples TRBV5-1 to TRBJ2-7; 10 positions match TRBD1. This CDR3 comprises 14 residues. CDR1 SGHRS and CDR2 YFSETQ come from the germline V gene. Trimming took 0 bases from V and 5 from J; bases not matched to a gene: 2. The CDR3 here is CASSLEGTGDEQYF. The DNA of the CDR3 is TGCGCCAGCAGCTTGGAGGGGACAGGGGACGAGCAGTACTTC.

This rearrangement joins TRBV20-1 to TRBJ2-1; 7 nucleotides line up with TRBD1. This CDR3 has 15 residues. V lost 6 bases to trimming and J lost 0 bases; unmatched junction nucleotides: 8. Germline CDR1 reads DFQATT; CDR2 reads SNEGSKA (reference sequence). The CDR3 loop reads CSAPSDRSSYNEQFF. CDR3 nucleotide sequence: TGCAGTGCACCGTCGGACAGGAGCTCCTACAATGAGCAGTTCTTC.

This clonotype has just a few counts. V and J are TRBV12-3 or TRBV12-4 and TRBJ2-1, with 13 positions matching TRBD2. The CDR3 spans 16 residues. Trimming removed 5 bases from V and 10 bases from J; junction bases left unmatched: 11. CDR3 loop: CASSGVTSGGAEEQFF. CDR3 sequence (DNA): TGTGCCAGCAGTGGCGTCACTAGCGGGGGGGCCGAAGAGCAGTTCTTC.

This clonotype has more than one count but fewer than ten. The rearrangement links TRBV29-1 to TRBJ2-1; maybe TRBD2 (6 bases). The CDR3 totals 12 residues. Per germline, CDR1 SQVTM and CDR2 ANQGSEA. The V end lost 7 bases, the J end lost 4 bases, and 11 bases lay between the germline ends. In nucleotides, the CDR3 is TGCAGCGCCCGACTAGAATACAATGAGCAGTTCTTC. Encoded protein: CSARLEYNEQFF.

This chain joins TRBV29-1 and TRBJ2-5; no definite D call. The CDR3 is 13 residues long. Per germline, CDR1 SQVTM and CDR2 ANQGSEA. Trimming took 4 bases from V and 4 from J, leaving 13 bases between them. CDR3 DNA: TGCAGCGTTGGGTTTGGTGCCGGAGAGACCCAGTACTTC. Amino acids: CSVGFGAGETQYF.

This sequence joins TRBV6-2 or TRBV6-3 and TRBJ2-3; 7 bases line up with TRBD2. After removal of 6 bases from V and 2 bases from J, the junction contained 11 bases not matched to a gene. The CDR3 sequence is 16 residues long. Germline lookup yields CDR1 MNHEY and CDR2 SVGEGT. CDR3 sequence: CASRAGRGSYTDTQYF. The CDR3 DNA sequence: TGTGCCAGCAGGGCCGGGCGGGGGAGCTACACAGATACGCAGTATTTT.

J is TRBJ1-1 and V is TRBV27; a possible D gene is TRBD1 (5 bases). This CDR3 is 11 amino acids long. Germline V gene sequence: CDR1 MNHEY, CDR2 SMNVEV (reference sequence). Trimming removed 4 bases at V and 7 bases at J, with 7 bases between. CDR3: CASSWRGEAFF. In DNA, the CDR3 is TGTGCCAGCAGTTGGAGGGGTGAAGCTTTCTTT.

This chain links TRBV6-5 with TRBJ2-6; D unclear. This CDR3 has 15 residues. V was pared by 4 bases and J by 2 bases, with 9 bases between. Germline assignment: CDR1 MNHEY and CDR2 SVGAGI. The CDR3 DNA follows: TGTGCCAGCAGTTGGGAAGGGACTGGGGCCAACGTCCTGACTTTC. It yields the protein CASSWEGTGANVLTF.

The J gene is TRBJ2-5, the V gene TRBV28; tentatively, D is TRBD1 (5 bases). CDR3 length equals 17 residues. Germline V CDR1 and CDR2: MDHEN, SYDVKM. V shed 5 bases and J shed 3 bases, with 22 bases lying between them. CDR3 amino acids: CASSPRLGRGREETQYF. CDR3 DNA: TGTGCCAGCAGTCCACGTCTGGGTAGGGGCCGCGAAGAGACCCAGTACTTC.

This clonotype was seen only a few times. J is TRBJ2-3 and V is TRBV20-1; 11 positions match TRBD2. Per the germline V gene, CDR1 is DFQATT and CDR2 is SNEGSKA (reference sequence). The CDR3 has 14 residues. After removal of 1 base from V and 6 bases from J, the junction contained 3 bases not matched to a gene. DNA of the CDR3: TGCAGTGCTAGAGTAGCGGGGGGGAGGGATACGCAGTATTTT. As protein: CSARVAGGRDTQYF.